This T cell receptor (beta chain) appears in the sequencing data of a study of blood T cell repertoires in COVID-19. Looking at the study overall: Whether acute or convalescent, the COVID-19 samples came from the United States, Italy and Spain.

This clone was seen just once. CDR1 is SGHDN, CDR2 FVKESK, per germline. CDR3 length: 15 amino acids. Trimming took 3 bases from V and 7 from J; bases not matched to a gene: 6. Assay: immunoSEQ multiplex PCR; the TCRdb copy retains only in-frame clones and omits some. The data hold 150,000 to 190,000 clones, with 85% to 90% observed a single time. The J gene is TRBJ1-6, the V gene TRBV14, with 7 bases matching TRBD1. The source of this sequence is a woman in her thirties or forties with acute or convalescent COVID-19. Sequenced material: peripheral blood. In DNA form, the CDR3 reads TGTGCCAGCAGCCAGGCACAGGGGTGGAATTCACCCCTCCACTTT. It is translated as CASSQAQGWNSPLHF.